This T cell receptor (beta chain) was observed in a study of identical twins. After template switching added a universal primer site, the resulting cDNA carried unique molecular identifiers. Via MiXCR, TCRdb re-called the 5' RACE reads, giving one row per CDR3 protein. The table shows more than 400,000 distinct CDR3 sequences, with approximately 16% occurring only once. To note about this clonotype: Its antigen is currently unknown.

The study, taken as a whole, reports: Beta out-of-frame sequences showed weaker excess twin sharing. Within twin pairs, the out-of-frame alpha sequences they shared showed excess low generation probability. With abundant cord blood beta clonotypes, insertions were fewer; memory repertoires showed no such pattern.

The data also belong to a second study, concerning yellow fever vaccine responses in identical twins.

The sequenced material came from CD4+ T cells sorted from blood. This receptor was identified in a woman in her late teens or twenties in good health.

The DNA for the CDR3 is TGTGCCAGCAGCATACAGGGGGCTTTCTACAATGAGCAGTTCTTC. This sequence encodes CASSIQGAFYNEQFF. The chain employs TRBV7-6 and TRBJ2-1, with 9 nucleotides matching TRBD1. This CDR3 has 15 amino acids. CDR1 and CDR2 from the germline V gene are SGHVS and FNYEAQ. V trimming: 5 bases; J trimming: 3 bases; junction bases outside the gene matches: 5.